These 20 T cell receptor beta chains were sequenced from one sample in a study of sequential checkpoint blockade in melanoma. The sample's treatment: randomized to nivolumab then ipilimumab (arm A) or the reverse (arm B). Sequenced by immunoSEQ multiplex PCR; TCRdb stores in-frame clones only, minus some. The sample consists of approximately 3,600 clones, approximately 33% of them appearing once. The sequenced sample was tumor tissue (inferred from file names), obtained from a patient given nivolumab and ipilimumab in sequence. The receptors derive from a human donor with melanoma.

The J gene is TRBJ2-3, the V gene TRBV9; D is tentatively TRBD1 or TRBD2 (5 bases each). This CDR3 spans 17 amino acids. CDR1 is SGDLS, CDR2 YYNGEE, per germline. V shed 0 bases and J shed 4 bases, with 18 bases lying between them. CDR3 protein: CASSVVGSTGAPDTQYF. The CDR3 bases are TGTGCCAGCAGCGTAGTCGGCTCGACCGGGGCCCCAGATACGCAGTATTTT.

The CDR3 DNA is TGTGCCAGCTCACCCGATAGAGAGACCCAGTACTTC. Its translation: CASSPDRETQYF. This rearrangement joins TRBV18 to TRBJ2-5; D gene ambiguous. Germline V gives CDR1 KGHSH, CDR2 LQKENI. Trimming removed 3 bases from V and 4 bases from J, with 6 bases in between. This CDR3 has 12 amino acids.

By its share, this clone is hyperexpanded. The chain is built from TRBV15 and TRBJ2-1; 12 bases map to TRBD2. The ends lost 0 bases at V and 8 bases at J; junction bases unmatched: 14. Germline CDR1 is LNHNV and CDR2 is YYDKDF (reference sequence). CDR3 length: 19 residues. This CDR3 reads CATSRDWLAGGASWDEQFF. As DNA, the CDR3 is TGTGCCACCAGCAGAGATTGGCTAGCGGGAGGGGCCTCCTGGGATGAGCAGTTCTTC.

This rearrangement joins TRBV19 to TRBJ2-1, with TRBD2 identical over 8 bases. The junction had 5 bases not matched to a gene; V was cut back by 5 bases and J by 8 bases. The CDR3 totals 13 residues. Germline CDR1 reads LNHDA; CDR2 reads SQIVND (reference sequence). CDR3 bases: TGTGCCAGTAGTCCGGGACTAGTCGATGAGCAGTTCTTC. This codes for CASSPGLVDEQFF.

In this sample, this clone turned up a few times. The rearrangement joins TRBV10-3 to TRBJ2-7; 7 bases align to TRBD2. Germline lookup yields CDR1 ENHRY and CDR2 SYGVKD. After removal of 6 bases from V and 6 bases from J, the junction contained 8 bases not matched to a gene. The CDR3 has 13 residues. In nucleotides, the CDR3 is TGTGCCATCAGATATTCGAGGGAGGGCGAGCAGTACGTC. Translating gives CAIRYSREGEQYV.

This chain joins TRBV19 and TRBJ1-2, with a tentative D call TRBD1 (6 bases). CDR1 is LNHDA, CDR2 SQIVND, per germline (reference sequence). The length of the CDR3 is 17 residues. V was clipped by 5 bases and J by 0 bases, with 19 bases between them. CDR3 sequence reads: CASSWNHREPANYGYTF. The CDR3 region has the DNA TGTGCCAGTAGTTGGAACCACAGGGAACCCGCTAACTATGGCTACACCTTC.

This chain connects TRBV15 to TRBJ2-7; D call uncertain. The germline V gene has CDR1 LNHNV and CDR2 YYDKDF (reference sequence). Trimming cost V 0 bases and J 0 bases, with 9 bases left between them. The CDR3 spans 15 residues. The CDR3 spells CATSRDRESSYEQYF. CDR3 nucleotides: TGTGCCACCAGCAGAGATCGCGAGAGCTCCTACGAGCAGTACTTC.

This clone has more than one count but fewer than ten. The chain couples TRBV6-8 to TRBJ2-7; TRBD2 aligns across 7 bases. The CDR3 is 13 amino acids. V lost 6 bases, J lost 3 bases, and 5 bases stayed unmatched. Germline loops: CDR1 MNHGY, CDR2 SAAAGT. The chain's CDR3 is CASRLPGGYEQYF. CDR3 in DNA: TGTGCCAGCAGGCTCCCGGGAGGCTACGAGCAGTACTTC.

The chain uses TRBV7-7 and TRBJ2-5; tentative D call: TRBD1 (7 bases). The V gene's germline CDR1 is SSHAT and CDR2 FNYEAQ (reference sequence). V was clipped by 1 base and J by 4 bases, with 16 bases between them. CDR3 length: 16 amino acids. The CDR3 nucleotides are TGTGCCAGCAGCTTAGTTCCCAGGGGGGTTGGAGAGACCCAGTACTTC. This translates into CASSLVPRGVGETQYF.

The CDR3 reads CASSLGLDGGELFF. As DNA, the CDR3 is TGTGCCAGCAGCTTAGGGCTGGATGGCGGGGAGCTGTTTTTT. V usage is TRBV11-3 and J usage is TRBJ2-2; D is ambiguous. CDR3 length: 14 residues. Germline V lookup: CDR1 SGHNT, CDR2 YENEEA. V was clipped by 1 base and J by 7 bases, with 10 bases between them.

This clone was seen more than once but under ten times. This sequence joins TRBV7-7 and TRBJ2-2; 9 bases map to TRBD2. V trimming: 8 bases; J trimming: 4 bases; junction bases outside the gene matches: 17. Looked up from germline, CDR1 is SSHAT and CDR2 is FNYEAQ (reference sequence). This CDR3 region has 18 residues. CDR3 loop: CASSYGREGRSVTGELFF. CDR3 bases: TGTGCCAGCTCCTATGGGCGGGAGGGCCGATCGGTCACCGGGGAGCTGTTTTTT.

J is TRBJ1-3 and V is TRBV6-8, with TRBD1 as a possible D gene (6 bases). The CDR3 length is 15 residues. Between the trimmed V and J ends, which lost 5 bases and 2 bases, there was a span of 13 bases. Germline CDR1 and CDR2: MNHGY and SAAAGT. CDR3 residues: CASSGYHRAGNTIYF. CDR3 bases: TGTGCCAGCAGTGGATACCACAGGGCTGGAAACACCATATATTTT.

This sequence joins TRBV1 and TRBJ2-1; the table's D call TRBD1 went unverified against the DNA. TRBV1 has pseudogene status. This CDR3 comprises 16 residues. The chain's CDR3 is CASSQDRTGFLNEQFF. In DNA form, the CDR3 reads TGCGCCAGCAGCCAAGATCGGACAGGGTTTCTCAATGAGCAGTTCTTC.

The chain combines TRBV7-6 with TRBJ2-1; 9 nucleotides agree with TRBD2. Germline assignment: CDR1 SGHVS and CDR2 FNYEAQ. The J segment lost 6 bases and the V segment lost 1 base, leaving 4 bases of the junction unmatched. There are 15 residues in the CDR3. CDR3 coding DNA: TGTGCCAGCAGCTTAGAACCTAGCGGGATCAATGAGCAGTTCTTC. Its translation: CASSLEPSGINEQFF.

The chain carries TRBV28 and TRBJ2-2, with 9 bases fitting TRBD1. The length of the CDR3 is 15 residues. The germline V gene has CDR1 MDHEN and CDR2 SYDVKM. V lost 4 bases and J lost 7; bases outside the gene matches: 7. The CDR3 loop reads CASSSNRGLSGELFF. The CDR3 DNA follows: TGTGCCAGCAGTTCGAACAGGGGGCTGAGCGGGGAGCTGTTTTTT. Full variable domain (rest looked up from reference TRBV28 and TRBJ2-2): DVKVTQSSRYLVKRTGEKVFLECVQDMDHENMFWYRQDPGLGLRLIYFSYDVKMKEKGDIPEGYSVSREKKERFSLILESASTNQTSMYLCASSSNRGLSGELFFGEGSRLTVL.

The CDR3 region is CASSERHGGWAEQFF. Written as DNA, the CDR3 is TGCGCCAGCAGTGAGCGGCACGGTGGGTGGGCTGAGCAGTTCTTC. The V call is TRBV10-2, the J call TRBJ2-1, with D uncertain. Germline V gene data show CDR1 as WSHSY and CDR2 as SAAADI. CDR3 length: 15 amino acids. The V end was cut by 2 bases, the J end by 9 bases, with 17 bases between.

V usage is TRBV10-2 and J usage is TRBJ2-3; 7 bases agree with TRBD1. The CDR3 runs to 15 residues. Trimming at V came to 3 bases and at J to 3 bases, leaving 6 bases not matched to a gene. Germline V gives CDR1 WSHSY, CDR2 SAAADI. CDR3 coding DNA: TGCGCCAGCAGTGAAGTCAGGGGGAATACAGATACGCAGTATTTT. The encoded protein is CASSEVRGNTDTQYF.

This chain joins TRBV9 and TRBJ2-7, with D unclear. V lost 0 bases to trimming and J lost 5 bases, with 9 bases between them. The CDR3 length is 13 residues. Per germline, CDR1 SGDLS and CDR2 YYNGEE. The CDR3 sequence is CASSVAPADEQYF. The CDR3 DNA follows: TGTGCCAGCAGCGTAGCCCCAGCCGACGAGCAGTACTTC.

The chain joins TRBV5-1 to TRBJ2-1; possible D gene TRBD1, 6 bases. Trimming cost V 3 bases and J 7 bases, with 14 bases left between them. Germline CDR1 SGHRS, CDR2 YFSETQ. The CDR3 consists of 14 residues. The CDR3 nucleotides are TGCGCCAGCAGCTCCCTGGCGAGGGGGAATGAGCAGTTCTTC. The encoded protein is CASSSLARGNEQFF.

This clone occurred many times. The chain carries TRBV11-3 and TRBJ1-1; D is perhaps TRBD1 (5 bases). This CDR3 is built from 15 residues. The V gene's germline CDR1 is SGHNT and CDR2 YENEEA. Between the trimmed V and J ends, which lost 3 bases and 3 bases, there was a span of 14 bases. CDR3 region: CASSLGQGAYTEAFF. In DNA form, the CDR3 reads TGTGCCAGCAGCTTGGGGCAGGGAGCGTACACTGAAGCTTTCTTT.